The rows below give T cell receptor beta chains drawn from one sample of a study of neurological immune-mediated disorders. In TCRdb, the 5' RACE reads were re-called with MiXCR into one record per CDR3 protein. The table lists roughly 43,000 distinct CDR3 sequences, under 2% of them singletons, with around 2.3% in the top ten. Source material: PBMCs. The receptors were sampled from a middle-aged woman with multiple sclerosis. Each CDR3 is given with its conserved first and last residue. Each record gives: J gene, V gene, CDR3 protein.

TRBJ1-6 TRBV11-2 CASSFARDSPLHF
TRBJ1-5 TRBV4-1 CASSLVVEQPQHF
TRBJ2-3 TRBV2 CASSYFGVAGDTQYF
TRBJ1-2 TRBV19 CASSRRSDGYTF
TRBJ2-4 TRBV5-1 CASSLEVDRAENIQYF
TRBJ2-1 TRBV12-3/TRBV12-4 CASRSDLWVQFF
TRBJ2-4 TRBV6-1 CASSESLQGENIQYF
TRBJ1-1 TRBV6-2/TRBV6-3 CASSFPLGGNTEAFF
TRBJ2-5 TRBV6-5 CASSSRGGPETQYF
TRBJ2-5 TRBV20-1 CSASRLQETQYF
TRBJ2-5 TRBV3-1 CASSPAGGPKGWEETQYF
TRBJ2-3 TRBV5-6 CASSLESAPGYF
TRBJ2-7 TRBV5-6 CASSRTEYEQYF
TRBJ1-5 TRBV6-6 CASSGRTGALYSNQPQHF
TRBJ2-1 TRBV20-1 CSANSLAGVYNEQFF
TRBJ2-3 TRBV18 CASSLAGGLSDTQYF
TRBJ2-5 TRBV7-7 CASSSGGRETQYF
TRBJ2-3 TRBV5-1 CATAGQGTDTQYF
TRBJ1-2 TRBV12-3/TRBV12-4 CASSWGDGYTF
TRBJ2-1 TRBV7-2 CASSLGDKQFF
TRBJ2-7 TRBV5-6 CASSSPGGRGAAYEQYF
TRBJ2-1 TRBV9 CASSVIMGSDNEQFF
TRBJ2-5 TRBV29-1 CSVEDLTGSARETQYF
TRBJ1-5 TRBV4-1 CASSQDEAAPQHF
TRBJ2-7 TRBV5-5 CASSLARQTRYEQYF
TRBJ1-5 TRBV10-3 CAISEFDRGTDQPQHF
TRBJ1-5 TRBV4-1 CASSPMGQGLGQPQHF
TRBJ2-7 TRBV5-1 CASSPYGGQGSEQYF
TRBJ1-1 TRBV29-1 CSVRTVEAFF
TRBJ1-2 TRBV3-1 CASSQDISSGYTF
TRBJ1-2 TRBV6-5 CASRRGGSGYTF
TRBJ2-4 TRBV5-1 CASSLDSGWNIQYF
TRBJ2-4 TRBV4-1 CASSQEQGRDIQYF
TRBJ1-4 TRBV6-5 CASSYTGGWGANEKLFF
TRBJ2-2 TRBV7-3 CASKGEGSGELFF
TRBJ2-4 TRBV5-1 CASSLAASPNIQYF
TRBJ2-7 TRBV2 CASIPDGTGPSF